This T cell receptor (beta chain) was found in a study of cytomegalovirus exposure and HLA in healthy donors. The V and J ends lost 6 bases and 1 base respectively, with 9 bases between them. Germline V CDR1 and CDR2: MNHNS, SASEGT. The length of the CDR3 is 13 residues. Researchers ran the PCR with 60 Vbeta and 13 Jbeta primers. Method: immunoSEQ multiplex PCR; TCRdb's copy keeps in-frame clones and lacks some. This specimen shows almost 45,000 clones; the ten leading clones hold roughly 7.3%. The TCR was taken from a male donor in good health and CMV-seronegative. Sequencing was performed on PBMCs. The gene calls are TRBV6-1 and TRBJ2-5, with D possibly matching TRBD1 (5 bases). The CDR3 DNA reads TGTGCCAGCAGCCGACAGTTCCAAGAGACCCAGTACTTC. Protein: CASSRQFQETQYF.